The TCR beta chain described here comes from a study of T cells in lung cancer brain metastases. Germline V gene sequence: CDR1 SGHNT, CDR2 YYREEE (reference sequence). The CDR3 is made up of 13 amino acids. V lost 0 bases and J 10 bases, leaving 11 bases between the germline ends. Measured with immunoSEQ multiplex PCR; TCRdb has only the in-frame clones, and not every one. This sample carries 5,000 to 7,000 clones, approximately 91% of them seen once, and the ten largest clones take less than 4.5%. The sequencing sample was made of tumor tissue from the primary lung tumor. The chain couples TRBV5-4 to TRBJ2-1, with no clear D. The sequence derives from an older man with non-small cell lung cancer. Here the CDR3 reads CASSLGPHPEQFF. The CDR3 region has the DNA TGTGCCAGCAGCTTGGGGCCCCATCCGGAGCAGTTCTTC.